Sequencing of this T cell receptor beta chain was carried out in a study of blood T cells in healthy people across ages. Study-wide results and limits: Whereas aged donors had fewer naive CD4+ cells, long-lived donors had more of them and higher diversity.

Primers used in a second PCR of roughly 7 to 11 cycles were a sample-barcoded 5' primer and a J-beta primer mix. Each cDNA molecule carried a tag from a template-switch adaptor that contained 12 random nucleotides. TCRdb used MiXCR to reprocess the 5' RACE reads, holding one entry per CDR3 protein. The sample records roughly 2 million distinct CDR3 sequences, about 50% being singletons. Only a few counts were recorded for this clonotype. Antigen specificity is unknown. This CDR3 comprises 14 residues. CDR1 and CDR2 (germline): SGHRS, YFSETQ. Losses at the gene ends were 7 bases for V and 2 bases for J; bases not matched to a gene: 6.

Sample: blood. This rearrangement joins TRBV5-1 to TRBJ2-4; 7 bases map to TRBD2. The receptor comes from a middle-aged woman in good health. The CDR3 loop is CASSSGGSKNIQYF. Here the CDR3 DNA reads TGCGCCAGCTCTTCGGGGGGATCCAAAAACATTCAGTACTTC.